Shown below are 21 T cell receptor beta chains from a single sample sequenced in a study of T cell responses to AZD1222 COVID-19 vaccine (dated by TCRdb to about 2021). Library preparation used the immunoSEQ multiplex PCR assay. Not all clones reach the TCRdb copy of this immuneACCESS table, which keeps in-frame sequences only. Checked studies attribute under half of the gap to unresolved V genes and leave the rest unexplained. In this sample the table shows roughly 130,000 clones, roughly 90% of which occur a single time. The top ten hold more than 2.5% of the sample. Interpreted using the paper, the time point label stands for: baseline before first vaccination. The specimen comprised peripheral blood, sampled on day 0 of AZD1222 vaccination. The receptors originated from an adult in good health.

The rearrangement joins TRBV10-3 to TRBJ1-5, with D perhaps TRBD1 (5 bases). V was cut by 10 bases and J by 7 bases, with 14 bases left in between. The CDR3 is 12 amino acids. Germline-derived CDR1 and CDR2 are ENHRY and SYGVKD. This chain's CDR3 is CATGTTQQPQHF. CDR3 nucleotides: TGTGCCACCGGGACCACGCAACAGCCCCAGCATTTT.

This clone showed up just once. This rearrangement joins TRBV7-2 to TRBJ1-2; tentative D call: TRBD1 (6 bases). The CDR3 totals 15 residues. The ends were cut back, 1 base at V and 3 bases at J, with 12 bases in the middle. The V gene's germline CDR1 is SGHTA and CDR2 FQGNSA. CDR3 DNA sequence: TGTGCCAGCAGCTTAGAGGGGGGAGGCGACTATGGCTACACCTTC. Encoded protein: CASSLEGGGDYGYTF.

The rearrangement joins TRBV9 to TRBJ1-2; 9 nucleotides line up with TRBD1. Germline CDR1 and CDR2: SGDLS and YYNGEE. V lost 3 bases and J lost 3; bases outside the gene matches: 9. This CDR3 has 16 amino acids. The CDR3: CASSARQGEIYYGYTF. The CDR3 nucleotides are TGTGCCAGCAGCGCGCGACAGGGGGAGATATACTATGGCTACACCTTC.

The V gene is TRBV30, the J gene TRBJ2-3; 7 bases map to TRBD2. The CDR3 sequence is 12 residues long. CDR1 and CDR2 from the germline V gene are GTSNPN and SVGIG (reference sequence). J gave up 4 bases and V 4 bases, and 2 bases lay outside the gene matches. Here the CDR3 reads CAWTAGADTQYF. CDR3 in DNA: TGTGCCTGGACGGCGGGGGCAGATACGCAGTATTTT. The whole variable domain, remainder taken from reference TRBV30 and TRBJ2-3, is SQTIHQWPATLVQPVGSPLSLECTVEGTSNPNLYWYRQAAGRGLQLLFYSVGIGQISSEVPQNLSASRPQDRQFILSSKKLLLSDSGFYLCAWTAGADTQYFGPGTRLTVL.

The V and J genes are TRBV15 and TRBJ1-2; no definite D call. V lost 0 bases to trimming and J lost 7 bases, with 6 bases between them. Germline CDR1 reads LNHNV; CDR2 reads YYDKDF (reference sequence). The CDR3 is made up of 12 amino acids. In DNA, the CDR3 is TGTGCCACCAGCAGAGATATGGCTGGCTACACCTTC. It codes for CATSRDMAGYTF.

This sequence joins TRBV6-5 and TRBJ2-7; D not resolved. Germline CDR1 and CDR2: MNHEY and SVGAGI. This CDR3 is 12 amino acids long. V lost 7 bases to trimming and J lost 6 bases, with 13 bases between them. CDR3 bases: TGTGCCAGCACTCCGGCTCGAGGCGAGCAGTACTTC. As protein: CASTPARGEQYF.

V and J are TRBV4-3 and TRBJ2-7; TRBD2 matches 7 bases. Germline V lookup: CDR1 LGHNA, CDR2 YSLEER. Germline trimming cut 4 bases from V and 6 bases from J; bases unmatched to any gene: 6. The CDR3 covers 13 residues. The CDR3 bases are TGCGCCAGCAGCCGACTAGCCAGGAGCGAGCAGTACTTC. It translates to CASSRLARSEQYF.

The J gene is TRBJ1-6, the V gene TRBV7-2; the D gene is possibly TRBD1 (5 bases). Germline loops: CDR1 SGHTA, CDR2 FQGNSA. Trimming took off 5 bases at V and 5 bases at J, with 13 bases between the two ends. CDR3 length: 15 residues. CDR3 DNA: TGTGCCAGCAGCCGCGGGACGGGAGATAATTCACCCCTCCACTTT. Translation gives CASSRGTGDNSPLHF.

This clone was detected only once. The chain recombines TRBV15 with TRBJ2-7; TRBD1 aligns across 12 bases. The CDR3 is 15 amino acids. V shed 5 bases, J shed 6 bases, and the junction held 8 bases outside the gene matches. CDR1 LNHNV and CDR2 YYDKDF come from the germline V gene (reference sequence). The CDR3 DNA sequence: TGTGCCACCAGCGCCAGCGGGACAGGGGGCTCCGAGCAGTACTTC. Amino acids: CATSASGTGGSEQYF. Full variable domain (outside the CDR3, taken from reference TRBV15 and TRBJ2-7): DAMVIQNPRYQVTQFGKPVTLSCSQTLNHNVMYWYQQKSSQAPKLLFHYYDKDFNNEADTPDNFQSRRPNTSFCFLDIRSPGLGDTAMYLCATSASGTGGSEQYFGPGTRLTVT.

This clone was seen a handful of times. The CDR3 reads CASGLVLGQGENIQYF. CDR3 in DNA: TGTGCTAGTGGTTTGGTCCTTGGACAGGGAGAAAACATTCAGTACTTC. The chain is built from TRBV12-5 and TRBJ2-4; 8 bases map to TRBD1. The CDR3 covers 16 residues. The V segment lost 0 bases and the J segment 5 bases; nucleotides outside the gene matches: 6. CDR1 and CDR2 (germline): LGHNT, FRNRAP.

The rearrangement joins TRBV6-5 to TRBJ1-2; TRBD1 might be the D (6 bases). The V end was cut by 7 bases, the J end by 1 base, with 16 bases between. The germline gives CDR1 MNHEY, CDR2 SVGAGI. The CDR3 has 15 residues. The CDR3 DNA sequence: TGTGCCAGCACCGCGGGGGCAGGGGTTAACTATGGCTACACCTTC. Translated: CASTAGAGVNYGYTF.

V usage is TRBV5-1 and J usage is TRBJ2-5; D is uncertain. The CDR3 has 13 residues. From germline, CDR1 is SGHRS and CDR2 YFSETQ. Trimming shortened V by 0 bases and J by 4 bases, and 7 bases separated the two germline ends. DNA for the CDR3: TGCGCCAGCAGCTTGGGGGTGGTAGAGACCCAGTACTTC. This encodes CASSLGVVETQYF. The full variable domain, its missing parts supplied by reference TRBV5-1 and TRBJ2-5, is KAGVTQTPRYLIKTRGQQVTLSCSPISGHRSVSWYQQTPGQGLQFLFEYFSETQRNKGNFPGRFSGRQFSNSRSEMNVSTLELGDSALYLCASSLGVVETQYFGPGTRLLVL.

CDR3 in DNA: TGTGCCAGCAGCGTACGGGGACTAGCGGGAGCTGGAGATACGCAGTATTTT. It codes for CASSVRGLAGAGDTQYF. The V and J genes are TRBV9 and TRBJ2-3; 14 nucleotides agree with TRBD2. Germline V CDR1 and CDR2: SGDLS, YYNGEE. The CDR3 consists of 17 residues. V was clipped by 1 base and J by 5 bases; unmatched bases: 6.

V gene TRBV19 combines with J gene TRBJ1-5, with D possibly TRBD1 on 5 matching bases. The CDR3 loop spans 15 amino acids. Trimming shortened V by 1 base and J by 0 bases, and 7 bases separated the two germline ends. CDR1 LNHDA and CDR2 SQIVND come from the germline V gene (reference sequence). CDR3 DNA: TGTGCCAGTAGTATAGCGACAGATAGCAATCAGCCCCAGCATTTT. Its translation is CASSIATDSNQPQHF.

The count of this clone is one. The V call is TRBV10-3, the J call TRBJ1-1; D is unresolved. The CDR3 spans 13 residues. Trimming took 1 base from V and 11 from J, leaving 14 bases between them. Germline lookup yields CDR1 ENHRY and CDR2 SYGVKD. CDR3 DNA sequence: TGTGCCATCAGTGAGTGGGGATTTGGTTACGCTTTCTTT. Its protein product is CAISEWGFGYAFF.

The table lists this clone with a count of one. The V and J genes are TRBV7-5 and TRBJ2-3; the listed D gene, TRBD2, was not tested against the DNA. TRBV7-5 is tagged as a pseudogene. The CDR3 has 17 amino acids. CDR3 DNA: TGTGTCAGAAGCTTAGATAGAGCGGGAGTTTATCCAGATACGCAGTATTTT. This sequence encodes CVRSLDRAGVYPDTQYF.

The chain joins TRBV9 to TRBJ1-5; 9 nucleotides agree with TRBD1. V shed 5 bases, J shed 6 bases, and the junction held 6 bases outside the gene matches. CDR1 SGDLS and CDR2 YYNGEE come from the germline V gene. The CDR3 consists of 14 residues. The CDR3 reads CASSTGGNGQPQHF. CDR3 DNA: TGTGCCAGCAGTACAGGGGGCAACGGTCAGCCCCAGCATTTT.

Here the CDR3 DNA reads TGTGCCAGCGGGACAGGGCCAGAGAGCACTGAAGCTTTCTTT. Translating it yields CASGTGPESTEAFF. V usage is TRBV6-5 and J usage is TRBJ1-1, with 9 bases lining up with TRBD1. Trimming removed 8 bases from V and 4 bases from J; junction bases left unmatched: 8. The CDR3 is 14 residues long. Looked up from germline, CDR1 is MNHEY and CDR2 is SVGAGI.

This sequence joins TRBV10-3 and TRBJ1-6; the D gene is possibly TRBD1 (6 bases). This CDR3 has 12 residues. Trimming stripped 6 bases from V and 9 bases from J, with 9 bases between. In germline, CDR1 is ENHRY, CDR2 SYGVKD. Here the CDR3 reads CAIRGAGSPLHF. The CDR3 DNA reads TGTGCCATCAGGGGGGCGGGTTCACCCCTCCACTTT.

The chain employs TRBV3-1 (or the pseudogene TRBV3-2) and TRBJ2-1, with 10 bases aligning to TRBD2. The CDR3 contains 18 residues. The V and J ends lost 0 bases and 6 bases, in that order; junction bases with no gene match: 11. CDR1 and CDR2 from the germline V gene are LGHDT and YNNKEL (reference sequence). The CDR3 protein is CASSQDPPQRGGLNEQFF. The CDR3, as DNA: TGTGCCAGCAGCCAAGACCCTCCCCAGCGGGGGGGGCTCAATGAGCAGTTCTTC.

This chain joins TRBV5-6 and TRBJ1-2, with 7 bases that match TRBD1. After removal of 2 bases from V and 6 bases from J, the junction contained 7 bases not matched to a gene. Germline V gene data show CDR1 as SGHDT and CDR2 as YYEEEE. The CDR3 spans 14 residues. The CDR3 DNA follows: TGTGCCAGCAGCTTAGGGACAGAGATTGATGGCTACACCTTC. Translated, it gives CASSLGTEIDGYTF.